The entry below gives a single T cell receptor (beta chain) sequence along with its context. The junction departs from germline at one end; a sequencing error may be responsible. Indicated time point: newly diagnosed GD, antithyroid drugs for less than 3 months. Making the TCR library involved RNA that had been extracted from PBMCs. The V gene's germline CDR1 is SGHTA and CDR2 FQGNSA. The CDR3 loop spans 13 amino acids. These data are taken from a study of regulatory T cells in long-lasting Graves disease. CDR3-region Arm-PCR and iRepertoire HTBI primers produced the TCR beta libraries. TCRdb processed the multiplex PCR reads anew with MiXCR; each CDR3 protein has one entry. The data hold roughly 420,000 distinct CDR3 sequences, with about 14% observed a single time.

This TCR derives from a female donor with Graves disease. The sample was peripheral blood mononuclear cells (PBMCs), taken at new diagnosis, from a patient treated with antithyroid drugs. The V gene is TRBV7-2, the J gene TRBJ2-2; TRBD2 might be the D (5 bases). This CDR3 reads CANSPGFIGELFF. The CDR3 bases are TGTGCCAACAGCCCGGGGTTCATCGGGGAGCTGTTTTTT.